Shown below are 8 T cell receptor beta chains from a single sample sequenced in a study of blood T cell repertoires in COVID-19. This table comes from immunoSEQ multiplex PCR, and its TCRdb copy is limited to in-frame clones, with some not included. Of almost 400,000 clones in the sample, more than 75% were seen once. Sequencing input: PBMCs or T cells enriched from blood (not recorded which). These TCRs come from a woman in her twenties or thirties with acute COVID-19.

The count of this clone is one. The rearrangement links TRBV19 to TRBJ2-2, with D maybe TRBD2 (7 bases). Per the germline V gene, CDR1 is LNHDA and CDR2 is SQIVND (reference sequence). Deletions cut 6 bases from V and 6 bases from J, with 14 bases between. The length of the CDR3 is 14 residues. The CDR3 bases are TGTGCCAGTAGCCATCGCGGGGGCCCCGGGGAGCTGTTTTTT. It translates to CASSHRGGPGELFF.

The CDR3 sequence: CASSINLLGGNEKLFF. The CDR3 DNA follows: TGTGCCAGTAGTATTAACCTTTTAGGAGGTAATGAAAAACTGTTTTTT. This chain uses TRBV19 with TRBJ1-4; D remains ambiguous. Trimming removed 3 bases from V and 4 bases from J, with 15 bases in between. The CDR3 is 16 amino acids. Germline V lookup: CDR1 LNHDA, CDR2 SQIVND (reference sequence).

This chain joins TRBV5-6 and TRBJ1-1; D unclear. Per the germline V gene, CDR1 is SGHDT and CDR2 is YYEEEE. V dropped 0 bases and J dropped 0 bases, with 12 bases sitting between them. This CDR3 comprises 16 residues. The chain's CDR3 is CASSLGGGTMNTEAFF. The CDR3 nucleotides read TGTGCCAGCAGCTTGGGCGGCGGAACTATGAACACTGAAGCTTTCTTT.

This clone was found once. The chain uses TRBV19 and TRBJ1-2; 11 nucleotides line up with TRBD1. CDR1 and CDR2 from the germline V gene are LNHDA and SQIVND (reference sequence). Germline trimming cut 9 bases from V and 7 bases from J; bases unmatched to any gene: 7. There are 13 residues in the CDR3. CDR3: CASEGTGGIGYTF. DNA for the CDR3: TGTGCCAGCGAAGGGACAGGGGGTATTGGCTACACCTTC.

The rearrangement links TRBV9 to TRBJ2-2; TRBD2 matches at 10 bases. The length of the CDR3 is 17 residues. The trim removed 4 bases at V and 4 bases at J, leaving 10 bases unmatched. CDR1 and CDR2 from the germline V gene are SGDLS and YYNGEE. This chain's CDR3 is CASSPNSGGASTGELFF. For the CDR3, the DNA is TGTGCCAGCAGCCCCAACAGCGGGGGGGCCAGCACCGGGGAGCTGTTTTTT.

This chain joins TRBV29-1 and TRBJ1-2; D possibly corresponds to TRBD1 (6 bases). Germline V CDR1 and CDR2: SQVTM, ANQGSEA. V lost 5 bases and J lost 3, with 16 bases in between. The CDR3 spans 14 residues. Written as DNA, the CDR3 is TGCAGCGTTCCAAGAGGGGGATCCTACTATGGCTACACCTTC. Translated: CSVPRGGSYYGYTF.

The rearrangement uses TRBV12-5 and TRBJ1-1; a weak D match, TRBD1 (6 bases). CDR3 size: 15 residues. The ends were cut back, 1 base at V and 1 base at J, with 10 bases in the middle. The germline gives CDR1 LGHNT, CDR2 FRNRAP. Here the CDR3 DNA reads TGTGCTAGTGGTTTGGGGGGGCGAAGGAACACTGAAGCTTTCTTT. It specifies CASGLGGRRNTEAFF. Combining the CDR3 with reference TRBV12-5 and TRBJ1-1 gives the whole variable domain DARVTQTPRHKVTEMGQEVTMRCQPILGHNTVFWYRQTMMQGLELLAYFRNRAPLDDSGMPKDRFSAEMPDATLATLKIQPSEPRDSAVYFCASGLGGRRNTEAFFGQGTRLTVV.

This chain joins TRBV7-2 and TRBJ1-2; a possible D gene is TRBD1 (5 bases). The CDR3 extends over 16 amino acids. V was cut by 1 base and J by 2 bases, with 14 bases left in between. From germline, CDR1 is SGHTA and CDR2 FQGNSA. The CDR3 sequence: CASSLDRGQSNYGYTF. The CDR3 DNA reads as TGTGCCAGCAGCTTAGATAGGGGTCAATCAAACTATGGCTACACCTTC.